This record covers a single T cell receptor beta chain. The CDR3 is made up of 16 amino acids. The ends lost 4 bases at V and 7 bases at J; junction bases unmatched: 13. Germline V gene lookup returns CDR1 SGHRS and CDR2 YFSETQ. This entry belongs to a study of T cell repertoires and HLA-DP antigens. In the study overall: Transduced HeLa cells presented HLA-DP to CD4+ T cells. One stimulator alloantigen differed from self by one groove amino acid; the other by ten.

Regarding the study as a whole: Antigen presentation used HeLa cells, with total CD4+ cells responding.

Data came from immunoSEQ multiplex PCR; TCRdb stores just in-frame clones and leaves some out. The sample lists roughly 1,200 clones, roughly 70% occurring once. After 15 days' expansion, CD4+ cells were restimulated about 22 h with HeLa expressing allogeneic DPB1. Cells were stimulated with HeLa cells transduced with HLA-DPA1/DPB1, HLA-DM, invariant chain and CD80. The rearrangement links TRBV5-1 to TRBJ2-2; TRBD1 aligns across 7 bases. The TCR sequence derives from a man aged 55-75 years in good health and CMV-seronegative. Material for sequencing was CD137- CD4+ T cells from cultured PBMCs. This CDR3 reads CASSGIRQGKNGELFF. DNA for the CDR3: TGCGCCAGCAGCGGAATTCGACAGGGAAAGAACGGGGAGCTGTTTTTT.